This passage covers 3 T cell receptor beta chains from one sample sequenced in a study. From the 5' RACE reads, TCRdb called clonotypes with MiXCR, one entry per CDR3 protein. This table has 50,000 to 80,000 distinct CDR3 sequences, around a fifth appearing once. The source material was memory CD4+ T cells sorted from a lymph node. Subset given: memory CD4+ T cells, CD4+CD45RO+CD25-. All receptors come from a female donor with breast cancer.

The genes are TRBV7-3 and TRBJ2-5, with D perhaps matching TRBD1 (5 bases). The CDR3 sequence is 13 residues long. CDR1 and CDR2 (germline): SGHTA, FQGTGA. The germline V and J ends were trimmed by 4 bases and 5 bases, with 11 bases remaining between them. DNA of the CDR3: TGTGCCAGCAGCTCCAGGGTATCGGAGACCCAGTACTTC. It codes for CASSSRVSETQYF. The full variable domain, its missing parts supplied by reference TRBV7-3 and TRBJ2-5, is GAGVSQTPSNKVTEKGKYVELRCDPISGHTALYWYRQSLGQGPEFLIYFQGTGAADDSGLPNDRFFAVRPEGSVSTLKIQRTERGDSAVYLCASSSRVSETQYFGPGTRLLVL.

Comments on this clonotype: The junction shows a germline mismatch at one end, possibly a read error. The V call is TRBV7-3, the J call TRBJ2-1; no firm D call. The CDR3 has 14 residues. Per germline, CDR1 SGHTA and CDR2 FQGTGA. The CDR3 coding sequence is TGTGCCAGCAGCCCCAGTACGGCGACCGCTGAGCAGCTCTTC. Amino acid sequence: CASSPSTATAEQLF.

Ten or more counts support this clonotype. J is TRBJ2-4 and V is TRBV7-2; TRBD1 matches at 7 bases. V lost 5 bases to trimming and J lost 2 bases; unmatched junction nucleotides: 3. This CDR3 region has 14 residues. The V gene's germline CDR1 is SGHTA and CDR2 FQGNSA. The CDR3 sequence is CASSPTGTKNIQYF. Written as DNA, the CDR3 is TGTGCCAGCAGCCCGACAGGGACCAAAAACATTCAGTACTTC.